The 21 T cell receptor beta chains in this list originate from one sample, sequenced in a study of blood T cell repertoires in COVID-19. Data came from immunoSEQ multiplex PCR; TCRdb stores just in-frame clones and leaves some out. The table has 100,000 or so clones, approximately 85% seen once. The specimen was peripheral blood. Every receptor here comes from a woman aged 60 to 75 with acute or convalescent COVID-19.

The CDR3 is CASSFKREGRETQYF. The CDR3 DNA sequence: TGCGCCAGCAGCTTCAAGCGGGAGGGCCGGGAGACCCAGTACTTC. This chain links TRBV5-1 with TRBJ2-5, with 10 bases fitting TRBD2. The CDR3 runs 15 residues. In germline, CDR1 is SGHRS, CDR2 YFSETQ. After removal of 2 bases from V and 5 bases from J, the junction contained 6 bases not matched to a gene.

This chain connects TRBV7-2 to TRBJ1-4; 9 bases match TRBD1. This CDR3 contains 17 residues. Trimming at V came to 5 bases and at J to 5 bases, leaving 12 bases not matched to a gene. Germline CDR1 SGHTA, CDR2 FQGNSA. Written as DNA, the CDR3 is TGTGCCAGCAGCGGGGGCGACGGACAGGGGCGGAATGAAAAACTGTTTTTT. It encodes CASSGGDGQGRNEKLFF.

This rearrangement joins TRBV19 to TRBJ2-1, with a possible D match to TRBD2 (6 bases). There are 15 residues in the CDR3. V gave up 0 bases and J gave up 8 bases, with 14 bases separating them. Germline loops: CDR1 LNHDA, CDR2 SQIVND (reference sequence). The CDR3 nucleotides are TGTGCCAGTAGTATAGAACCGGGAGCTGGCGATGAGCAGTTCTTC. Translating it yields CASSIEPGAGDEQFF.

This clone was observed a handful of times. V is TRBV6-5 and J is TRBJ1-2; 7 positions agree with TRBD1. The CDR3 is 15 residues long. Germline CDR1 reads MNHEY; CDR2 reads SVGAGI. The J segment lost 1 base and the V segment lost 6 bases, leaving 8 bases of the junction unmatched. The CDR3: CASRIQGSLNYGYTF. CDR3 nucleotides: TGTGCCAGCAGGATACAGGGGAGCCTTAACTATGGCTACACCTTC.

The rearrangement joins TRBV15 to TRBJ2-2, with 7 bases aligning to TRBD1. The germline gives CDR1 LNHNV, CDR2 YYDKDF (reference sequence). J gave up 5 bases and V 4 bases, and 7 bases lay outside the gene matches. This CDR3 comprises 15 residues. The CDR3 loop is CATSITNRGTGELFF. CDR3 in DNA: TGTGCCACCAGCATAACAAACAGGGGTACCGGGGAGCTGTTTTTT.

The V call is TRBV2, the J call TRBJ2-1; maybe TRBD2 (5 bases). The germline CDR1 and CDR2 sequences are SNHLY and FYNNEI. Trimming removed 2 bases at V and 8 bases at J, with 13 bases between. This CDR3 is 14 amino acids long. CDR3 residues: CASSESGGGDEQFF. The CDR3 DNA follows: TGTGCCAGCAGTGAAAGTGGAGGAGGAGATGAGCAGTTCTTC.

The chain joins TRBV6-1 to TRBJ2-7; TRBD1 aligns across 7 bases. The length of the CDR3 is 16 residues. V was clipped by 1 base and J by 0 bases; unmatched bases: 6. The V gene's germline CDR1 is MNHNS and CDR2 SASEGT. The CDR3 nucleotides read TGTGCCAGCAGTGAAGTTGGGACAGCTTACTCCTACGAGCAGTACGTC. Amino acid sequence: CASSEVGTAYSYEQYV.

This CDR3 reads CAWSVGGSLNEQFF. The CDR3 DNA reads TGTGCCTGGAGTGTAGGAGGCAGTCTAAATGAGCAGTTCTTC. The J gene is TRBJ2-1, the V gene TRBV30; D perhaps matches TRBD2 (5 bases). CDR3 length equals 14 residues. V dropped 0 bases and J dropped 7 bases, with 13 bases sitting between them. CDR1 is GTSNPN and CDR2 is SVGIG in the germline V gene (reference sequence).

This chain joins TRBV2 and TRBJ2-5, with TRBD2 identical over 8 bases. Germline loops: CDR1 SNHLY, CDR2 FYNNEI. With 5 bases clipped from V and 8 bases from J, the junction kept 10 bases outside the gene matches. CDR3 length equals 14 residues. CDR3 residues: CASSLGRASPTQYF. The CDR3 DNA is TGTGCCAGCAGTCTCGGGAGGGCCTCCCCCACCCAGTACTTC.

The chain combines TRBV19 with TRBJ1-2; D remains ambiguous. The CDR3 is 14 residues long. The germline V gene encodes CDR1 LNHDA and CDR2 SQIVND (reference sequence). Trimming stripped 10 bases from V and 3 bases from J, with 18 bases between. The CDR3 DNA is TGTGCCACCGCGGCTCCCCGTCCTGACTATGGCTACACCTTC. This sequence encodes CATAAPRPDYGYTF.

This chain uses TRBV12-3 or TRBV12-4 with TRBJ1-2; TRBD1 is a possible D gene (6 bases). CDR3 length equals 11 residues. V lost 8 bases to trimming and J lost 4 bases, with 8 bases between them. The CDR3 loop is CASGQFYGYTF. The CDR3 DNA follows: TGTGCCAGCGGACAGTTCTATGGCTACACCTTC.

V is TRBV3-1 (or the pseudogene TRBV3-2) and J is TRBJ2-1, with D uncertain. Germline assignment: CDR1 LGHDT and CDR2 YNNKEL (reference sequence). Trimming stripped 0 bases from V and 16 bases from J, with 16 bases between. The CDR3 is made up of 13 amino acids. The CDR3 DNA sequence: TGTGCCAGCAGCCAAGAGTGGCTAGATGTCATCTTCTTC. Translating it yields CASSQEWLDVIFF.

V and J are TRBV19 and TRBJ2-3; 7 bases are shared with TRBD1. Germline-derived CDR1 and CDR2 are LNHDA and SQIVND (reference sequence). The CDR3 covers 13 residues. V lost 3 bases to trimming and J lost 4 bases; unmatched junction nucleotides: 1. CDR3 DNA sequence: TGTGCCAGTAGTATCACAGGGGCAGATACGCAGTATTTT. Its translation is CASSITGADTQYF.

The rearrangement links TRBV7-5 to TRBJ2-1; the D segment call TRBD2 is taken from the table without a DNA check. TRBV7-5 is assigned pseudogene status. This CDR3 has 17 residues. The CDR3 loop is CARSSTTSGRGSDEQFF. The DNA for the CDR3 is TGTGCCAGAAGCTCGACGACTAGCGGGAGGGGGAGTGATGAGCAGTTCTTC.

The CDR3 spells CASSLSLTGGRDTQYF. The DNA for the CDR3 is TGCGCCAGCAGCTTGTCGTTAACGGGAGGGAGGGATACGCAGTATTTT. The chain joins TRBV5-1 to TRBJ2-3, with 8 bases identical to TRBD2. This CDR3 is built from 16 residues. With 1 base clipped from V and 6 bases from J, the junction kept 10 bases outside the gene matches. The V gene's germline CDR1 is SGHRS and CDR2 YFSETQ.

The J gene is TRBJ1-5, the V gene TRBV19; D is unclear. The germline CDR1 and CDR2 sequences are LNHDA and SQIVND (reference sequence). The CDR3 spans 14 residues. V lost 5 bases, J lost 1 base, and 9 bases lay in between. CDR3: CASSGRRSNQPQHF. For the CDR3, the DNA is TGTGCCAGTAGTGGGCGGAGGAGCAATCAGCCCCAGCATTTT.

This clone was seen a handful of times. The V call is TRBV25-1, the J call TRBJ2-1, with TRBD2 as a possible D gene (5 bases). Germline CDR1 reads MGHDK; CDR2 reads SYGVNS. This CDR3 region has 15 residues. V lost 2 bases and J 0 bases, leaving 8 bases between the germline ends. The CDR3 reads CASSEAGSSYNEQFF. The CDR3 DNA follows: TGTGCCAGCAGTGAAGCTGGGAGCTCCTACAATGAGCAGTTCTTC.

The V and J genes are TRBV3-1 (or the pseudogene TRBV3-2) and TRBJ2-5, with TRBD1 matching over 7 bases. Germline V gene lookup returns CDR1 LGHDT and CDR2 YNNKEL (reference sequence). The CDR3 extends over 14 amino acids. Unmatched junction bases numbered 9, after V lost 4 bases and J lost 7 bases. The CDR3 DNA reads TGTGCCAGCAGCCCCCGACAGGGATCGGGGACCCAGTACTTC. Protein: CASSPRQGSGTQYF.

This chain uses TRBV7-9 with TRBJ2-1; the D gene is possibly TRBD1 (5 bases). Trimming took off 5 bases at V and 15 bases at J, with 14 bases between the two ends. CDR1 is SEHNR, CDR2 FQNEAQ, per germline (reference sequence). The CDR3 is made up of 11 amino acids. CDR3 nucleotides: TGTGCCAGCAGCCCAGGGATTACGGGGTTCTTC. This translates into CASSPGITGFF. The full variable domain, completed using reference TRBV7-9 and TRBJ2-1, is DTGVSQNPRHKITKRGQNVTFRCDPISEHNRLYWYRQTLGQGPEFLTYFQNEAQLEKSRLLSDRFSAERPKGSFSTLEIQRTEQGDSAMYLCASSPGITGFFGPGTRLTVL.

The chain carries TRBV2 and TRBJ2-1; 8 bases are shared with TRBD1. The CDR3 extends over 15 amino acids. J gave up 1 base and V 6 bases, and 5 bases lay outside the gene matches. The germline V gene has CDR1 SNHLY and CDR2 FYNNEI. The CDR3 DNA is TGTGCCAGCAGAGGACAGGGTCGATCCTACAATGAGCAGTTCTTC. This sequence encodes CASRGQGRSYNEQFF.

The J gene is TRBJ1-2, the V gene TRBV28; 12 positions agree with TRBD1. The V segment lost 7 bases and the J segment 8 bases; nucleotides outside the gene matches: 14. Germline-derived CDR1 and CDR2 are MDHEN and SYDVKM. This CDR3 has 16 amino acids. CDR3 DNA sequence: TGTGCCAGCACCAAAGCGGGGACAGGGGGCAGTAAGGGCTACACCTTC. Amino acid sequence: CASTKAGTGGSKGYTF.